This TCR beta chain came from a study of OX40 agonist ivuxolimab in advanced cancers. The V end lost 0 bases, the J end lost 2 bases, and 11 bases lay between the germline ends. Germline V lookup: CDR1 LGHNA, CDR2 YSLEER. The CDR3 length is 15 residues. Clones were read by immunoSEQ multiplex PCR, and TCRdb kept only the in-frame ones, dropping some. In the table there are 57,000 or so clones, 93% of which are singletons. The chain carries TRBV4-3 and TRBJ2-7; TRBD1 or TRBD2 may be the D gene (5 bases each). The receptor was derived from an adult with an advanced solid tumor such as melanoma, head and neck, liver or kidney cancer. Source: CD4+ or CD8+ T cells sorted from blood, taken in a trial of the OX40 agonist ivuxolimab. CDR3 nucleotides: TGCGCCAGCAGCCAAGATAAGTGGGGGACCTACGAGCAGTACTTC. This sequence encodes CASSQDKWGTYEQYF.